This TCR beta chain was identified during a study of early T cells in non-severe SARS-CoV-2 infection. Study background: Chains were not paired, and sequencing was done on bulk RNA from unsorted whole blood. Study-level results: There was a bias toward anti-spike CD8 responses in VDJdb matching, which missed private and CD4 specificities.

Individual cDNA molecules were tagged with unique molecular identifiers. Each CDR3 protein gets one entry after TCRdb re-called the 5' RACE reads with MiXCR. The sample gives about 99,000 distinct CDR3 sequences, over 15% of which show up once; over 1% is in the top ten. This clonotype has a handful of counts. Its cognate antigen is unknown. V was pared by 7 bases and J by 4 bases, with 15 bases of the junction left unmatched. Germline values: CDR1 MDHEN, CDR2 SYDVKM. The CDR3 covers 16 residues. The sequenced sample consisted of whole blood. The rearrangement links TRBV28 to TRBJ1-2; 7 bases map to TRBD1. This sequence was found in an adult who was a healthcare worker with PCR-confirmed SARS-CoV-2 infection or an uninfected control (not recorded which). The chain's CDR3 is CASTVYPTGSLYGYTF. In DNA, the CDR3 is TGTGCCAGCACCGTATACCCGACAGGGTCTCTCTATGGCTACACCTTC.